The next 30 T cell receptor beta chains were all read from a single sample in a study of identical twins. TCRdb fed the 5' RACE reads into MiXCR, producing one record per CDR3 protein. The sample shows fewer than 20,000 distinct CDR3 sequences, roughly 70% of them seen only once. The specimen sequenced was memory (CD45RO+) T cells sorted from blood. The receptor source for this set is a woman aged 18 to 35 in good health. This table probably holds off-target reads from a library built for another chain.

The genes are TRBV20-1 and TRBJ2-7; 9 bases are shared with TRBD2. This CDR3 spans 13 amino acids. Germline CDR1 is DFQATT and CDR2 is SNEGSKA (reference sequence). J lost 5 bases, V lost 5 bases, and 7 bases had no gene match. DNA for the CDR3: TGCAGTGCTGATAGCGGGAGATCCAACGAGCAGTACTTC. Its translation is CSADSGRSNEQYF.

The chain links TRBV20-1 to TRBJ2-5; D may correspond to TRBD1 or TRBD2 (6 bases each). Germline-derived CDR1 and CDR2 are DFQATT and SNEGSKA (reference sequence). V gave up 6 bases and J gave up 5 bases, with 19 bases separating them. This CDR3 is 14 amino acids long. The CDR3 coding sequence is TGCAGTGCCATCCTCTGGGGGGCGGGGGAGACCCAGTACTTC. Protein: CSAILWGAGETQYF.

This clonotype appeared a single time. This chain joins TRBV6-2 or TRBV6-3 and TRBJ2-6, with D uncertain. Germline CDR1 and CDR2: MNHEY and SVGEGT. Trimming stripped 5 bases from V and 0 bases from J, with 20 bases between. The CDR3 sequence is 19 residues long. The CDR3 loop is CASSPLRDTARSGANVLTF. CDR3 DNA sequence: TGTGCCAGCAGTCCCCTAAGAGACACTGCCCGCTCTGGGGCCAACGTCCTGACTTTC.

The chain joins TRBV2 to TRBJ2-1, with unresolved D. This CDR3 has 12 residues. The V gene's germline CDR1 is SNHLY and CDR2 FYNNEI. Trimming left V 6 bases short and J 10 bases short, with 13 bases between. CDR3 protein: CASRIGGNEQFF. In DNA, the CDR3 is TGTGCCAGCAGAATAGGTGGCAACGAGCAGTTCTTC. The whole variable domain, remainder taken from reference TRBV2 and TRBJ2-1, is EPEVTQTPSHQVTQMGQEVILRCVPISNHLYFYWYRQILGQKVEFLVSFYNNEISEKSEIFDDQFSVERPDGSNFTLKIRSTKLEDSAMYFCASRIGGNEQFFGPGTRLTVL.

This clonotype is termed medium-sized. This chain links TRBV10-3 with TRBJ2-7, with D perhaps assigned TRBD1 or TRBD2 (5 bases each). The CDR3 totals 14 residues. From germline, CDR1 is ENHRY and CDR2 SYGVKD. V shed 5 bases and J shed 2 bases, with 13 bases lying between them. CDR3 protein: CAISLSGRTYEQYF. As DNA, the CDR3 is TGTGCCATCAGTCTCTCGGGACGGACCTACGAGCAGTACTTC.

The chain couples TRBV24-1 to TRBJ2-3; D unresolved. Trimming left V 2 bases short and J 5 bases short, with 7 bases between. CDR1 is KGHDR, CDR2 SFDVKD, per germline. The CDR3 covers 13 residues. CDR3 DNA: TGTGCCACCAGTGATTCACATGGAGATACGCAGTATTTT. Residues: CATSDSHGDTQYF.

The chain has TRBV2 and TRBJ2-5, with D unclear. Trimming cost V 5 bases and J 1 base, with 8 bases left between them. CDR1 is SNHLY and CDR2 is FYNNEI in the germline V gene. The CDR3 extends over 13 amino acids. Here the CDR3 reads CASSWAAQETQYF. CDR3 sequence (DNA): TGTGCCAGCAGTTGGGCGGCCCAAGAGACCCAGTACTTC.

As DNA, the CDR3 is TGTGCCAGCACCGAGGGTGGGGCAGATACGCAGTATTTT. It encodes CASTEGGADTQYF. The V gene is TRBV28, the J gene TRBJ2-3; tentative D call: TRBD2 (5 bases). Per germline, CDR1 MDHEN and CDR2 SYDVKM. CDR3 length: 13 amino acids. The V gene lost 7 bases and the J gene lost 4 bases, with 12 bases spanning the gap.

The chain employs TRBV30 and TRBJ2-1, with D unresolved. CDR3 length equals 11 residues. CDR1 GTSNPN and CDR2 SVGIG come from the germline V gene (reference sequence). The V gene lost 1 base and the J gene lost 6 bases, with 4 bases spanning the gap. CDR3 sequence reads: CAWSAGNEQFF. In DNA form, the CDR3 reads TGTGCCTGGAGTGCGGGCAATGAGCAGTTCTTC. The full variable domain, rest sourced from reference TRBV30 and TRBJ2-1, is SQTIHQWPATLVQPVGSPLSLECTVEGTSNPNLYWYRQAAGRGLQLLFYSVGIGQISSEVPQNLSASRPQDRQFILSSKKLLLSDSGFYLCAWSAGNEQFFGPGTRLTVL.

The chain combines TRBV20-1 with TRBJ2-1, with 7 bases identical to TRBD2. Per germline, CDR1 DFQATT and CDR2 SNEGSKA (reference sequence). V trimming: 6 bases; J trimming: 0 bases; junction bases outside the gene matches: 14. The length of the CDR3 is 17 residues. The CDR3 loop is CSADPGASGGSYNEQFF. The CDR3 DNA follows: TGCAGTGCCGACCCCGGGGCTAGCGGAGGCTCCTACAATGAGCAGTTCTTC.

V is TRBV7-2 and J is TRBJ2-7; D is unresolved. Germline CDR1 SGHTA, CDR2 FQGNSA. The CDR3 contains 14 residues. The ends were cut back, 5 bases at V and 0 bases at J, with 11 bases in the middle. This CDR3 is CASSPETFSYEQYF. CDR3 DNA: TGTGCCAGCAGCCCTGAGACCTTCTCCTACGAGCAGTACTTC.

The chain carries TRBV6-2 or TRBV6-3 and TRBJ2-7, with 8 bases that match TRBD2. The CDR3 length is 14 residues. Germline lookup yields CDR1 MNHEY and CDR2 SVGEGT. Trimming cost V 8 bases and J 5 bases; bases outside gene matches: 11. The CDR3, as DNA: TGTGCCAGCTGGAGAGCGGGAGATATGGACGAGCAGTACTTC. This translates into CASWRAGDMDEQYF.

This chain links TRBV15 with TRBJ2-7; D is ambiguous. This CDR3 spans 14 amino acids. Trimming shortened V by 1 base and J by 3 bases, and 10 bases separated the two germline ends. Germline loops: CDR1 LNHNV, CDR2 YYDKDF (reference sequence). CDR3 region: CATSRAGSHYEQYF. In nucleotides, the CDR3 is TGTGCCACCAGCAGAGCAGGATCCCACTACGAGCAGTACTTC.

CDR3: CASRDSGSGTDTQYF. CDR3 bases: TGTGCCAGCAGGGACAGCGGGAGCGGCACAGATACGCAGTATTTT. The V call is TRBV6-2 or TRBV6-3, the J call TRBJ2-3; 8 nucleotides align to TRBD2. CDR1 is MNHEY and CDR2 is SVGEGT in the germline V gene. The CDR3 covers 15 residues. Trimming cost V 6 bases and J 1 base; bases outside gene matches: 6.

This clonotype was recorded a few times. This chain joins TRBV10-3 and TRBJ2-3, with D hard to call. CDR1 and CDR2 (germline): ENHRY, SYGVKD. The CDR3 loop spans 17 amino acids. V was clipped by 4 bases and J by 2 bases, with 19 bases between them. CDR3 DNA sequence: TGTGCCATCAGTGGTTCTCCGGTCAGAGCCCTCACAGATACGCAGTATTTT. It encodes CAISGSPVRALTDTQYF.

This clonotype was seen only a few times. The V gene is TRBV7-2, the J gene TRBJ2-1; 8 bases map to TRBD1. V shed 5 bases, J shed 5 bases, and the junction held 8 bases outside the gene matches. This CDR3 is 15 amino acids long. Germline lookup yields CDR1 SGHTA and CDR2 FQGNSA. CDR3 sequence reads: CASSPWTGTNNEQFF. In DNA, the CDR3 is TGTGCCAGCAGCCCCTGGACAGGGACAAACAATGAGCAGTTCTTC.

J is TRBJ2-3 and V is TRBV6-2 or TRBV6-3, with 9 bases identical to TRBD2. V lost 5 bases, J lost 2 bases, and 5 bases stayed unmatched. The germline V gene encodes CDR1 MNHEY and CDR2 SVGEGT. The CDR3 has 15 amino acids. CDR3 region: CASSLAGRYTDTQYF. In nucleotides, the CDR3 is TGTGCCAGCAGTCTAGCGGGGCGATACACAGATACGCAGTATTTT.

This chain uses TRBV7-2 with TRBJ1-1, with D hard to call. V shed 5 bases and J shed 11 bases, with 12 bases lying between them. CDR1 is SGHTA and CDR2 is FQGNSA in the germline V gene. The CDR3 covers 11 residues. The CDR3 coding sequence is TGTGCCAGCAGCCCCCGGTTTGGGGCTTTCTTT. This gives the protein CASSPRFGAFF.

The rearrangement links TRBV5-4 to TRBJ2-7; 9 bases are shared with TRBD2. The CDR3 totals 14 residues. Germline V gene data show CDR1 as SGHNT and CDR2 as YYREEE (reference sequence). V lost 1 base, J lost 6 bases, and 5 bases stayed unmatched. CDR3 in DNA: TGTGCCAGCAGCTTGTCAATAGCGGGAGCCGAGCAGTACTTC. This encodes CASSLSIAGAEQYF.

This clonotype turned up a few times. The chain employs TRBV15 and TRBJ2-4, with TRBD2 matching 7 bases. The trim removed 1 base at V and 0 bases at J, leaving 12 bases unmatched. This CDR3 is 19 amino acids long. Germline loops: CDR1 LNHNV, CDR2 YYDKDF (reference sequence). The DNA of the CDR3 is TGTGCCACCAGCAGAGGGGTCTCACAAGCGGGGCTAGCCAAAAACATTCAGTACTTC. Translating it yields CATSRGVSQAGLAKNIQYF.

This clonotype turned up a few times. The chain uses TRBV7-8 and TRBJ2-5; 7 bases map to TRBD1. Germline values: CDR1 SGHVS, CDR2 FQNEAQ. V dropped 6 bases and J dropped 1; count of bases not matched to a gene: 5. This CDR3 comprises 14 residues. CDR3 nucleotide sequence: TGTGCCAGCAGTCAACCAGGGGGCCAAGAGACCCAGTACTTC. It is translated as CASSQPGGQETQYF.

V is TRBV6-2 or TRBV6-3 and J is TRBJ1-2, with no clear D. Trimming took 6 bases from V and 7 from J, leaving 12 bases between them. CDR3 length: 12 residues. Germline V CDR1 and CDR2: MNHEY, SVGEGT. The CDR3 nucleotides read TGTGCCAGCAGGGATCGGAAGAGTGGCTACACCTTC. Residues: CASRDRKSGYTF.

This chain uses TRBV7-2 with TRBJ2-1; 7 bases are a match to TRBD2. V lost 5 bases to trimming and J lost 8 bases; unmatched junction nucleotides: 15. Germline V gene lookup returns CDR1 SGHTA and CDR2 FQGNSA. This CDR3 comprises 16 residues. The CDR3 sequence: CASSLARGAGVDEQFF. The DNA of the CDR3 is TGTGCCAGCAGCCTTGCCCGCGGGGCGGGAGTGGATGAGCAGTTCTTC. The full variable domain, with the rest looked up from reference TRBV7-2 and TRBJ2-1, is GAGVSQSPSNKVTEKGKDVELRCDPISGHTALYWYRQSLGQGLEFLIYFQGNSAPDKSGLPSDRFSAERTGGSVSTLTIQRTQQEDSAVYLCASSLARGAGVDEQFFGPGTRLTVL.

This chain links TRBV7-4 with TRBJ2-5, with a possible D match to TRBD2 (6 bases). Germline loops: CDR1 SGHVT, CDR2 SQSDAQ. This CDR3 comprises 14 residues. V was trimmed by 4 bases and J by 2 bases, leaving 11 bases between them. The CDR3 spells CASSSRTIQETQYF. In DNA form, the CDR3 reads TGTGCCAGCAGCTCCCGGACTATTCAAGAGACCCAGTACTTC.

This clonotype was observed a handful of times. Written as DNA, the CDR3 is TGTGCCAGCAGTGATTCCTCTTGGGCGGGAGATAGTCGTGAGCAGTTCTTC. Encoded protein: CASSDSSWAGDSREQFF. This chain links TRBV2 with TRBJ2-1, with 7 bases that match TRBD2. CDR1 is SNHLY and CDR2 is FYNNEI in the germline V gene. V trimming: 3 bases; J trimming: 9 bases; junction bases outside the gene matches: 17. This CDR3 spans 17 amino acids.

CDR3 protein: CASSNDENSYNEQFF. For the CDR3, the DNA is TGTGCCAGCAGCAATGACGAGAACTCCTACAATGAGCAGTTCTTC. This rearrangement joins TRBV11-3 to TRBJ2-1; no firm D call. CDR3 length: 15 amino acids. Germline V gives CDR1 SGHNT, CDR2 YENEEA. With 5 bases removed from V and 0 bases from J, the gap between germline ends came to 11 bases.

The chain combines TRBV27 with TRBJ2-1, with TRBD2 matching over 11 bases. In germline, CDR1 is MNHEY, CDR2 SMNVEV (reference sequence). The J segment lost 3 bases and the V segment lost 4 bases, leaving 8 bases of the junction unmatched. The CDR3 has 17 amino acids. Written as DNA, the CDR3 is TGTGCCAGCAGTTCCGTAGCGGGAGGGTTAAACTACAATGAGCAGTTCTTC. This codes for CASSSVAGGLNYNEQFF.

The chain is built from TRBV27 and TRBJ1-1; 8 positions match TRBD1. CDR1 is MNHEY, CDR2 SMNVEV, per germline (reference sequence). V shed 5 bases, J shed 2 bases, and the junction held 7 bases outside the gene matches. This CDR3 is built from 15 residues. CDR3 residues: CASSAAGGTNTEAFF. CDR3 DNA: TGTGCCAGCAGTGCAGCAGGGGGCACAAACACTGAAGCTTTCTTT.

The chain carries TRBV27 and TRBJ1-3; D gene unclear. The CDR3 is 15 amino acids. Germline V lookup: CDR1 MNHEY, CDR2 SMNVEV (reference sequence). With 5 bases removed from V and 4 bases from J, the gap between germline ends came to 15 bases. The CDR3 nucleotides are TGTGCCAGCAGTGCGAGGGTGGGGAAGGGAAACACCATATATTTT. It is translated as CASSARVGKGNTIYF.

The chain recombines TRBV20-1 with TRBJ2-7, with D uncertain. The CDR3 is 13 residues long. V was clipped by 0 bases and J by 7 bases, with 13 bases between them. Germline V gene sequence: CDR1 DFQATT, CDR2 SNEGSKA (reference sequence). The CDR3 protein is CSAREGRLREQYF. The CDR3 region has the DNA TGCAGTGCTAGAGAGGGCCGCCTCAGGGAGCAGTACTTC.